This T cell receptor beta chain comes out of a study of long-term antiretroviral therapy in people with HIV. The study drew at least one pre-ART and at least two post-ART PBMC samples from every donor. This CDR3 spans 16 amino acids. After removal of 5 bases from V and 7 bases from J, the junction contained 8 bases not matched to a gene. CDR1 and CDR2 (germline): SQVTM, ANQGSEA. Study results and caveats: There were no data on ART adherence, viral resistance or therapy changes, a gap that limits inferences about post-ART repertoire changes. Dominance of pre-ART expanded clones persisted, fluctuating and often declining after ART.

Investigators performed immunoSEQ version v3.0 at survey level. Assay used: immunoSEQ multiplex PCR; TCRdb lists only in-frame clones, some missing. There are about 20,000 clones in the sample; just over 90% occur only once, and approximately 9.6% lies in the top ten. A remark on this clone: The target antigen is unknown.

The rearrangement joins TRBV29-1 to TRBJ2-1; 16 bases are a match to TRBD2. Sequencing was performed on unsorted PBMCs, taken about 4.5 years before starting antiretroviral therapy. The TCR originated in a woman aged 25 to 39 with HIV. This CDR3 reads CSVFGTSGGAENEQFF. For the CDR3, the DNA is TGCAGCGTTTTCGGGACTAGCGGGGGGGCTGAGAATGAGCAGTTCTTC.